This T cell receptor (beta chain) came from a study of T cell changes during pregnancy in multiple sclerosis. TCRdb's table, derived via immunoSEQ multiplex PCR, lists solely in-frame clones and lacks some. The top ten hold 0.35% to 0.45% of the sample, which has tens of thousands of clones, just over 90% seen once. The V and J ends lost 0 bases and 9 bases, in that order; junction bases with no gene match: 4. The CDR3 is 15 amino acids. In germline, CDR1 is SEHNR, CDR2 FQNEAQ (reference sequence). This chain joins TRBV7-9 and TRBJ1-6, with 8 bases aligning to TRBD1. The TCR was taken from a female donor with multiple sclerosis, enrolled in a pregnancy study. The sample consisted of CD4+ T cells from peripheral blood mononuclear cells, taken before pregnancy. The DNA of the CDR3 is TGTGCCAGCAGCTTAGCCCAGGGGGCCGGTTCACCCCTCCACTTT. Amino acids: CASSLAQGAGSPLHF.